A few counts support the clone carrying this TCR beta chain. The germline gene is not matched at one end of the junction; a read error may be the cause. Germline V CDR1 and CDR2: MNHEY, SMNVEV (reference sequence). This CDR3 is built from 15 residues. One entry per CDR3 protein results from TCRdb running MiXCR on the 5' RACE reads. Seen here are 170,000 or so distinct CDR3 sequences, around 8.5% observed once, and the top ten hold 35% to 40%. The entry originates in a study of T cells after yellow fever vaccination. The sample here was CD8+ T cells sorted from PBMCs, taken 45 days after the yellow fever booster vaccination. The receptor's source is a man aged 18-30 years who received the YFV17D yellow fever vaccine. This sequence joins TRBV27 and TRBJ1-2, with D unresolved. DNA of the CDR3: TGTGCCAGCAGTTTAGGCACGGCAACTATGGCTACACCTGCCTTC. Protein product: CASSLGTATMATPAF.